Listed here are 23 T cell receptor beta chains from one sample, sequenced in a study of blood T cell repertoires in COVID-19. TCRdb's copy holds only in-frame clones and misses some; the assay was immunoSEQ multiplex PCR. Of approximately 300,000 clones in the sample, approximately 81% were seen once. The sample consisted of PBMCs or T cells enriched from blood (not recorded which). Receptors were obtained from a woman in her 30s who had been exposed to COVID-19.

The chain has TRBV29-1 and TRBJ2-1, with D perhaps TRBD1 (6 bases). Trimming removed 8 bases at V and 11 bases at J, with 19 bases between. This CDR3 contains 12 residues. Germline loops: CDR1 SQVTM, CDR2 ANQGSEA. The CDR3: CSSYLVGDKQFF. CDR3 nucleotides: TGCAGCTCTTATCTTGTTGGGGACAAGCAGTTCTTC.

The gene calls are TRBV9 and TRBJ1-1; TRBD1 might be the D (6 bases). V gave up 3 bases and J gave up 8 bases, with 17 bases separating them. The germline V gene has CDR1 SGDLS and CDR2 YYNGEE. CDR3 length: 14 amino acids. CDR3 protein: CASSAAGQRLEAFF. The CDR3 nucleotides are TGTGCCAGCAGCGCCGCAGGACAGAGACTCGAAGCTTTCTTT.

A remark on this clone: Distinct nucleotide sequences in the sample also encode this CDR3. CDR3 sequence (DNA): TGCGCCAGCAGCTTAGACGGCAGGGGCACAGATACGCAGTATTTT. This translates into CASSLDGRGTDTQYF. The chain combines TRBV5-1 with TRBJ2-3; perhaps TRBD1 as D (5 bases). CDR3 size: 15 residues. Germline V gene data show CDR1 as SGHRS and CDR2 as YFSETQ. Trimming left V 2 bases short and J 1 base short, with 11 bases between.

The V gene is TRBV4-1, the J gene TRBJ1-1; D is possibly TRBD1 (5 bases). Trimming stripped 1 base from V and 8 bases from J, with 20 bases between. Per germline, CDR1 MGHRA and CDR2 YSYEKL. The CDR3 is 16 residues long. The CDR3 nucleotides read TGCGCCAGCAGCCAAGTGAATACTCGGGGGGTTGGAGAAGCTTTCTTT. It is translated as CASSQVNTRGVGEAFF.

This rearrangement joins TRBV28 to TRBJ2-7, with D unresolved. Trimming stripped 2 bases from V and 3 bases from J, with 14 bases between. Per the germline V gene, CDR1 is MDHEN and CDR2 is SYDVKM. The CDR3 consists of 15 residues. CDR3 nucleotide sequence: TGTGCCAGCAGTTTAGTAGCATCCCGAATCTACGAGCAGTACTTC. The encoded protein is CASSLVASRIYEQYF. The complete variable domain, with remaining parts taken from reference TRBV28 and TRBJ2-7, reads DVKVTQSSRYLVKRTGEKVFLECVQDMDHENMFWYRQDPGLGLRLIYFSYDVKMKEKGDIPEGYSVSREKKERFSLILESASTNQTSMYLCASSLVASRIYEQYFGPGTRLTVT.

CDR3 amino acids: CASSPGQSTDTQYF. The CDR3 region has the DNA TGCGCCAGCAGCCCCGGACAGAGCACAGATACGCAGTATTTT. The V and J genes are TRBV4-3 and TRBJ2-3, with D possibly matching TRBD1 (6 bases). V was trimmed by 4 bases and J by 0 bases, leaving 8 bases between them. Germline CDR1 is LGHNA and CDR2 is YSLEER. There are 14 residues in the CDR3.

This clone is a singleton in its sample. V gene TRBV30 combines with J gene TRBJ1-2, with TRBD1 matching over 11 bases. Germline V gene sequence: CDR1 GTSNPN, CDR2 SVGIG (reference sequence). Unmatched junction bases numbered 0, after V lost 3 bases and J lost 0 bases. The CDR3 is made up of 14 amino acids. CDR3 bases: TGTGCCTGGAGGGGACAGGGGGCTAACTATGGCTACACCTTC. Translation: CAWRGQGANYGYTF.

This chain connects TRBV27 to TRBJ1-2; D is possibly TRBD1 (5 bases). Trimming took off 2 bases at V and 0 bases at J, with 13 bases between the two ends. Germline V CDR1 and CDR2: MNHEY, SMNVEV (reference sequence). CDR3 length equals 16 residues. CDR3 region: CASSLAGQSSNYGYTF. As DNA, the CDR3 is TGTGCCAGCAGTTTAGCGGGGCAGTCTTCTAACTATGGCTACACCTTC.

The rearrangement joins TRBV15 to TRBJ1-2, with D possibly TRBD1 on 5 matching bases. The CDR3 is made up of 15 amino acids. Germline V lookup: CDR1 LNHNV, CDR2 YYDKDF (reference sequence). Between the trimmed V and J ends, which lost 8 bases and 4 bases, there was a span of 20 bases. The CDR3 region is CATSGFDRPSYGYTF. The CDR3 DNA sequence: TGTGCCACCTCGGGCTTCGACAGACCCTCCTATGGCTACACCTTC.

V gene TRBV5-5 combines with J gene TRBJ1-2, with D tentatively TRBD1 (6 bases). Trimming pared 6 bases from V and 0 bases from J, leaving 12 bases between. The CDR3 is made up of 14 amino acids. The germline V gene has CDR1 SGHKS and CDR2 YYEKEE (reference sequence). The CDR3 is CASTLGASNYGYTF. DNA of the CDR3: TGTGCCAGCACCCTGGGGGCGTCTAACTATGGCTACACCTTC.

The chain combines TRBV30 with TRBJ2-3; D is possibly TRBD2 (6 bases). With 0 bases removed from V and 4 bases from J, the gap between germline ends came to 11 bases. Per the germline V gene, CDR1 is GTSNPN and CDR2 is SVGIG (reference sequence). This CDR3 region has 14 residues. CDR3 protein: CAWSVGGAADTQYF. CDR3 DNA: TGTGCCTGGAGTGTTGGAGGGGCGGCAGATACGCAGTATTTT.

This clone was found a few times. J is TRBJ2-1 and V is TRBV5-4; 9 nucleotides align to TRBD1. CDR1 is SGHNT, CDR2 YYREEE, per germline (reference sequence). The CDR3 totals 15 residues. V shed 4 bases, J shed 7 bases, and the junction held 9 bases outside the gene matches. DNA of the CDR3: TGTGCCAGCAGCCCCCTCACAGGGGGCGAAAATGAGCAGTTCTTC. Its translation: CASSPLTGGENEQFF.

The chain couples TRBV5-8 to TRBJ2-1, with 10 bases aligning to TRBD1. Per germline, CDR1 SGHTS and CDR2 YDEGEE. The V segment lost 4 bases and the J segment 2 bases; nucleotides outside the gene matches: 3. CDR3 size: 15 residues. CDR3 sequence reads: CASSLGTGAYNEQFF. For the CDR3, the DNA is TGTGCCAGCAGCCTCGGGACAGGGGCCTACAATGAGCAGTTCTTC. Looking up the rest from reference TRBV5-8 and TRBJ2-1 gives the full variable domain: EAGVTQSPTHLIKTRGQQATLRCSPISGHTSVYWYQQALGLGLQFLLWYDEGEERNRGNFPPRFSGRQFPNYSSELNVNALELEDSALYLCASSLGTGAYNEQFFGPGTRLTVL.

Points on this clone: Other DNA sequences in the same sample also yield this CDR3. The V gene is TRBV5-1, the J gene TRBJ1-2; weak D call: TRBD1 (6 bases). This CDR3 is 13 amino acids long. CDR1 and CDR2 from the germline V gene are SGHRS and YFSETQ. Trimming took off 0 bases at V and 4 bases at J, with 7 bases between the two ends. In DNA, the CDR3 is TGCGCCAGCAGCTTGGACAGGGCCTATGGCTACACCTTC. Its protein is CASSLDRAYGYTF.

The chain employs TRBV6-6 and TRBJ2-7, with 10 nucleotides matching TRBD2. CDR3 length equals 15 residues. V gave up 4 bases and J gave up 6 bases; unmatched junction bases: 9. Germline V gives CDR1 MNHNY, CDR2 SVGAGI (reference sequence). Here the CDR3 DNA reads TGTGCCAGCAGTTCAACTAGCGGGGTGCGTAGCGAGCAGTACTTC. Amino acid sequence: CASSSTSGVRSEQYF.

The rearrangement joins TRBV2 to TRBJ2-3, with 8 positions matching TRBD2. Germline lookup yields CDR1 SNHLY and CDR2 FYNNEI. CDR3 size: 14 residues. After removal of 3 bases from V and 3 bases from J, the junction contained 2 bases not matched to a gene. CDR3 residues: CASSDPGGTDTQYF. The CDR3 DNA reads TGTGCCAGCAGTGATCCGGGAGGGACAGATACGCAGTATTTT. Full variable domain (outside the CDR3, taken from reference TRBV2 and TRBJ2-3): EPEVTQTPSHQVTQMGQEVILRCVPISNHLYFYWYRQILGQKVEFLVSFYNNEISEKSEIFDDQFSVERPDGSNFTLKIRSTKLEDSAMYFCASSDPGGTDTQYFGPGTRLTVL.

This clone has only a few counts. The V and J genes are TRBV27 and TRBJ1-6; TRBD1 matches 10 bases. The CDR3 sequence is 17 residues long. With 0 bases clipped from V and 10 bases from J, the junction kept 9 bases outside the gene matches. Germline CDR1 reads MNHEY; CDR2 reads SMNVEV (reference sequence). CDR3 coding DNA: TGTGCCAGCAGTTTATCTCGACAGGGGGCTGGGGTATCACCCCTCCACTTT. Translating it yields CASSLSRQGAGVSPLHF.

V usage is TRBV28 and J usage is TRBJ1-4; D is unclear. The germline CDR1 and CDR2 sequences are MDHEN and SYDVKM. The CDR3 extends over 13 amino acids. V shed 5 bases and J shed 8 bases, with 12 bases lying between them. The CDR3 DNA is TGTGCCAGCAGTACTTGGGGAGGCGAAAAACTGTTTTTT. Amino acid sequence: CASSTWGGEKLFF.

The chain has TRBV9 and TRBJ2-3; 8 bases are a match to TRBD2. The CDR3 is 19 residues long. J lost 0 bases, V lost 0 bases, and 12 bases had no gene match. CDR1 and CDR2 (germline): SGDLS, YYNGEE. The CDR3 bases are TGTGCCAGCAGCGTAGGACCCCGGGTTAGCGGGACTAGCACAGATACGCAGTATTTT. This encodes CASSVGPRVSGTSTDTQYF.

V gene TRBV4-1 combines with J gene TRBJ1-5; 8 bases align to TRBD1. This CDR3 has 14 amino acids. The germline gives CDR1 MGHRA, CDR2 YSYEKL. Unmatched junction bases numbered 5, after V lost 4 bases and J lost 6 bases. CDR3 in DNA: TGCGCCAGCAGCCCGCAGGGGGCACGTCAGCCCCAGCATTTT. Amino acid sequence: CASSPQGARQPQHF.

The chain is built from TRBV12-3 or TRBV12-4 and TRBJ1-2, with D uncertain. The V end was cut by 7 bases, the J end by 7 bases, with 7 bases between. The CDR3 spans 10 residues. The CDR3 nucleotides are TGTGCCAGCATCCAAGCTGGCTACACCTTC. Its protein product is CASIQAGYTF.

V is TRBV27 and J is TRBJ2-1, with unresolved D. The CDR3 covers 15 residues. Germline CDR1 and CDR2: MNHEY and SMNVEV (reference sequence). Trimming removed 4 bases from V and 4 bases from J, with 14 bases in between. DNA for the CDR3: TGTGCCAGCAGTTCCACCACGGAGTATTACAATGAGCAGTTCTTC. It specifies CASSSTTEYYNEQFF.

V usage is TRBV27 and J usage is TRBJ1-6; maybe TRBD1 (6 bases). V was shortened by 10 bases and J by 7 bases, with 17 bases between the two germline ends. CDR1 and CDR2 (germline): MNHEY, SMNVEV (reference sequence). The CDR3 extends over 14 amino acids. This CDR3 is CATHQGQRNSPLHF. CDR3 nucleotide sequence: TGTGCCACCCACCAAGGACAGAGAAATTCACCCCTCCACTTT.